This T cell receptor (beta chain) came from a study of CD8 T cells in Susac syndrome (dated by TCRdb to about 2019). In terms of the full investigation: Repertoire sequencing was used to test whether CD8+ T cell activation and differentiation in Susac syndrome was antigen driven. CD8+ T cell repertoire clonality was compared between some 13 healthy donors, some 14 Susac syndrome patients and 15 or so multiple sclerosis patients.

What the work shows at the level of the full study, not this receptor alone: The TCR sequencing and HLA analysis was acknowledged to have included a relatively small number of individuals.

RNA was extracted with the RNeasy kit and about 0.5 to 1 ug was reverse transcribed using random hexamers. The immunoSEQ multiplex PCR assay, which covers 54 Vbeta and 13 Jbeta segments, was used to amplify TCR beta CDR3 regions. To correct PCR amplification bias, a synthetic template baseline was used for both primer optimization and computational correction. As for the original processing: Only productive sequences were kept, with reads annotated to V, D and J genes according to IMGT and analyzed in immunoSEQ Analyzer. Clonality was computed as one minus Shannon entropy normalized by log2 of the number of productive unique sequences. For each patient and control, public and private clones were evaluated among the 100 most prevalent clones. Clones were defined as Susac-specific when absent from the healthy and MS cohorts, from about 970 published viral clones and from other ImmuneACCESS disease sequences. The raw public reads went through TCRdb reprocessing: fastp at Q25, MiXCR clone calling, in-frame beta chains kept. All rows with the same CDR3 protein become a single entry with the most common DNA and genes. The V and J calls were not made by the authors but by TCRdb's processing. The table for this sample lists 160,000 or so distinct CDR3 sequences; 85% to 95% of them were counted only once. The ten largest clones capture 0.15% to 0.2% of the sample.

V was cut back by 6 bases and J by 9 bases, leaving a gap of 18 bases between them. Via the germline V gene (reference sequence), CDR1 is MNHEY and CDR2 SMNVEV. The CDR3 goes from the cysteine to the phenylalanine over 14 residues. Only the CDR3 portion is preserved as DNA: 42 bases, with reading frame beginning at the first base. Peripheral blood CD8+ and CD4+ T cells from healthy donors, Susac syndrome patients and multiple sclerosis patients were profiled using high-throughput TCR beta sequencing. Treatment-naive patients with stable or active relapsing-remitting disease fulfilling revised McDonald criteria were used as multiple sclerosis controls. Bulk CD8+ and CD4+ T cells were purified by magnetic negative isolation, whereas CD8+ TEMRA cells were enriched by FACS. Blood was drawn into EDTA tubes, processed within 24 hours, and PBMCs were isolated by density gradient centrifugation. PBMCs intended for TCR sequencing were cryopreserved in liquid nitrogen and were subsequently thawed in a 37 degrees C water bath. The sorted or isolated CD4+, CD8+ and CD8+ TEMRA cells had a purity of 90% or higher.

A single count supports this clonotype. The antigen it binds to is not known. Within one base of it there is no much larger clone, and no base qualities were kept. A single read makes a weak case. The chain employs TRBV27 and TRBJ2-1; TRBD1 could be the D gene, as 6 bases match. Sequencing was carried out using CD8+ T cells from PBMCs. This sequence originates from a human donor with multiple sclerosis. DNA sequence: TGTGCCAGCAGCCCATGGACAGTTGGAGGTGAGCAGTTCTTC. Its translation reads: CASSPWTVGGEQFF.